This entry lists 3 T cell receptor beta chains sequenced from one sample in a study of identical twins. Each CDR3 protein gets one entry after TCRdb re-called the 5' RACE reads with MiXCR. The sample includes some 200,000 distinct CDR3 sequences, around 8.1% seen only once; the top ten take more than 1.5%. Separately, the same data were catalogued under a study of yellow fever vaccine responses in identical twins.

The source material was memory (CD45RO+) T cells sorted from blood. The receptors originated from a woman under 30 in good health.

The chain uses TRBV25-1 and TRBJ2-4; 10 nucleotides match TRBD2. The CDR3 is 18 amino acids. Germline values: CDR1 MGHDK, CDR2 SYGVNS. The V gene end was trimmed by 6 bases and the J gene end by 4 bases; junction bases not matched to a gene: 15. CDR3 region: CASSALGAGGGLKNIQYF. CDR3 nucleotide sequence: TGTGCCAGCAGCGCCCTTGGAGCGGGAGGGGGTCTTAAAAACATTCAGTACTTC. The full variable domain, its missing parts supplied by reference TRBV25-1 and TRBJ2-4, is EADIYQTPRYLVIGTGKKITLECSQTMGHDKMYWYQQDPGMELHLIHYSYGVNSTEKGDLSSESTVSRIRTEHFPLTLESARPSHTSQYLCASSALGAGGGLKNIQYFGAGTRLSVL.

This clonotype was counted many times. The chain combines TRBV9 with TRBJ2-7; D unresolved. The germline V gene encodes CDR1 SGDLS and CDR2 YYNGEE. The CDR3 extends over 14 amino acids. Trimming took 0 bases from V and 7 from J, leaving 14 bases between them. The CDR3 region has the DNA TGTGCCAGCAGCGTAGCCGGACGGGCGACTGAGCAGTACTTC. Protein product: CASSVAGRATEQYF.

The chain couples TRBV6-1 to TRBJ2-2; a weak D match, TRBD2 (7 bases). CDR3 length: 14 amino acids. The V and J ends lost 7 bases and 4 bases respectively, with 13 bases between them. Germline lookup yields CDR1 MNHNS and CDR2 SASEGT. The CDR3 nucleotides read TGTGCCAGCATGAGGGGGGGTTCCACCGGGGAGCTGTTTTTT. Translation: CASMRGGSTGELFF.